This passage covers 16 T cell receptor beta chains from one sample sequenced in a study of blood T cell repertoires in COVID-19. Method: immunoSEQ multiplex PCR; TCRdb's copy keeps in-frame clones and lacks some. The table shows tens of thousands of clones, with about 81% occurring only once. Material: peripheral blood. The source is a human donor in a cohort sampled during active COVID-19.

This clone has a handful of counts. V and J are TRBV5-1 and TRBJ2-1; the match to TRBD1 covers 10 bases. V lost 4 bases, J lost 8 bases, and 9 bases stayed unmatched. This CDR3 spans 15 amino acids. CDR1 and CDR2 from the germline V gene are SGHRS and YFSETQ. CDR3 sequence (DNA): TGCGCCAGCAGCGCCTTAAGGACAGGGGGGGATGAGCAGTTCTTC. Protein sequence: CASSALRTGGDEQFF.

CDR3 DNA: TGTGCCAGCAGCCCAAGACAGACCCAAGAGACCCAGTACTTC. Its translation is CASSPRQTQETQYF. The V call is TRBV11-1, the J call TRBJ2-5, with D perhaps matching TRBD1 (5 bases). In germline, CDR1 is SGHAT, CDR2 FQDESV (reference sequence). V lost 5 bases to trimming and J lost 1 base, with 11 bases between them. The CDR3 is 14 residues long.

V gene TRBV5-1 combines with J gene TRBJ1-3; 7 bases agree with TRBD1. The CDR3 runs to 15 residues. J was trimmed by 0 bases and V by 0 bases; bases with no gene match: 0. CDR1 is SGHRS and CDR2 is YFSETQ in the germline V gene. For the CDR3, the DNA is TGCGCCAGCAGCTTGGGGGACAGCTCTGGAAACACCATATATTTT. This encodes CASSLGDSSGNTIYF.

V is TRBV28 and J is TRBJ1-6; 8 nucleotides line up with TRBD1. After removal of 7 bases from V and 7 bases from J, the junction contained 9 bases not matched to a gene. CDR3 length equals 15 residues. In germline, CDR1 is MDHEN, CDR2 SYDVKM. The CDR3 protein is CASTLLRGRNSPLHF. The CDR3 DNA reads TGTGCCAGCACCCTACTCAGGGGGCGGAATTCACCCCTCCACTTT.

This clone showed up just once. CDR3 region: CASSIAGTGSHEQFF. As DNA, the CDR3 is TGTGCCAGTAGTATTGCCGGGACAGGGAGCCATGAGCAGTTCTTC. The chain is built from TRBV19 and TRBJ2-1; 9 nucleotides match TRBD1. Looked up from germline, CDR1 is LNHDA and CDR2 is SQIVND (reference sequence). The CDR3 contains 15 residues. Germline trimming cut 3 bases from V and 8 bases from J; bases unmatched to any gene: 8.

The CDR3, as DNA: TGTGCCAGCTCCCTAGCGGCTGCCTACGAGCAGTACTTC. Its protein product is CASSLAAAYEQYF. The chain combines TRBV6-6 with TRBJ2-7; TRBD2 matches 7 bases. The CDR3 extends over 13 amino acids. The V and J ends lost 8 bases and 2 bases, in that order; junction bases with no gene match: 6. Germline CDR1 is MNHNY and CDR2 is SVGAGI (reference sequence).

This clone was found a few times. The V and J genes are TRBV5-1 and TRBJ1-6; TRBD1 might be the D (5 bases). Per the germline V gene, CDR1 is SGHRS and CDR2 is YFSETQ. V was trimmed by 0 bases and J by 7 bases, leaving 11 bases between them. The CDR3 loop spans 15 amino acids. CDR3 nucleotide sequence: TGCGCCAGCAGCTTGGAGGGACTCTCCAATTCACCCCTCCACTTT. This translates into CASSLEGLSNSPLHF.

This clone was seen more than once but under ten times. This rearrangement joins TRBV6-6 to TRBJ1-4; D is undetermined. The germline V gene has CDR1 MNHNY and CDR2 SVGAGI (reference sequence). Between the trimmed V and J ends, which lost 9 bases and 10 bases, there was a span of 12 bases. The CDR3 has 11 amino acids. The CDR3 nucleotides read TGTGCCAGTATAAAGGAGGGAAAACTGTTTTTT. This codes for CASIKEGKLFF.

The V and J genes are TRBV10-3 and TRBJ2-7, with 8 nucleotides matching TRBD2. Germline CDR1 reads ENHRY; CDR2 reads SYGVKD. V dropped 10 bases and J dropped 4; count of bases not matched to a gene: 6. This CDR3 region has 12 residues. This CDR3 is CATSSGPYEQYF. As DNA, the CDR3 is TGTGCCACATCTAGCGGGCCGTACGAGCAGTACTTC.

V is TRBV27 and J is TRBJ1-6; 10 bases agree with TRBD1. The CDR3 is made up of 14 amino acids. Trimming removed 8 bases from V and 5 bases from J; junction bases left unmatched: 3. Per the germline V gene, CDR1 is MNHEY and CDR2 is SMNVEV (reference sequence). CDR3: CASSGQGNNSPLHF. For the CDR3, the DNA is TGTGCCAGCTCGGGACAGGGGAATAATTCACCCCTCCACTTT.

The rearrangement links TRBV7-9 to TRBJ2-1; D remains ambiguous. Germline loops: CDR1 SEHNR, CDR2 FQNEAQ (reference sequence). V was shortened by 7 bases and J by 5 bases, with 12 bases between the two germline ends. The CDR3 consists of 13 residues. CDR3 coding DNA: TGTGCCAGCACCCTCGGCGGAAACAATGAGCAGTTCTTC. Encoded protein: CASTLGGNNEQFF.

By sample share, this clone is medium-sized (0.01 to 0.1%). The chain couples TRBV5-1 to TRBJ1-1; 8 bases line up with TRBD1. The J segment lost 10 bases and the V segment lost 3 bases, leaving 14 bases of the junction unmatched. The CDR3 covers 15 residues. Germline lookup yields CDR1 SGHRS and CDR2 YFSETQ. The CDR3 DNA follows: TGCGCCAGCAGCTCAGACCCAGGGACAGGTCAAGGAGCTTTCTTT. This sequence encodes CASSSDPGTGQGAFF.

The chain links TRBV30 to TRBJ1-2; no firm D call. This CDR3 comprises 13 residues. With 4 bases removed from V and 2 bases from J, the gap between germline ends came to 11 bases. The germline CDR1 and CDR2 sequences are GTSNPN and SVGIG (reference sequence). This CDR3 reads CAWIAGGNYGYTF. The CDR3 nucleotides are TGTGCCTGGATTGCAGGAGGGAACTATGGCTACACCTTC.

This chain joins TRBV7-8 and TRBJ2-3; the D gene is possibly TRBD1 (6 bases). The CDR3 spans 15 residues. CDR1 and CDR2 from the germline V gene are SGHVS and FQNEAQ. The V end was cut by 3 bases, the J end by 3 bases, with 13 bases between. The CDR3 loop reads CASSLANTGTDTQYF. The CDR3 bases are TGTGCCAGCAGCTTGGCTAATACAGGGACAGATACGCAGTATTTT. The full variable domain, its missing parts supplied by reference TRBV7-8 and TRBJ2-3, is GAGVSQSPRYKVAKRGQDVALRCDPISGHVSLFWYQQALGQGPEFLTYFQNEAQLDKSGLPSDRFFAERPEGSVSTLKIQRTQQEDSAVYLCASSLANTGTDTQYFGPGTRLTVL.

This clone was detected only a few times. The gene calls are TRBV9 and TRBJ2-7, with D perhaps matching TRBD2 (6 bases). Trimming shortened V by 4 bases and J by 2 bases, and 13 bases separated the two germline ends. The CDR3 covers 14 residues. CDR1 SGDLS and CDR2 YYNGEE come from the germline V gene. CDR3 region: CASSPRSGPYEQYF. The CDR3 nucleotides are TGTGCCAGCAGCCCCCGAAGCGGGCCCTACGAGCAGTACTTC.

The J gene is TRBJ2-2, the V gene TRBV5-1, with unresolved D. The CDR3 consists of 12 residues. Per germline, CDR1 SGHRS and CDR2 YFSETQ. V was trimmed by 4 bases and J by 4 bases, leaving 5 bases between them. The CDR3 loop is CASSPGTGELFF. CDR3 in DNA: TGCGCCAGCAGCCCCGGCACCGGGGAGCTGTTTTTT.